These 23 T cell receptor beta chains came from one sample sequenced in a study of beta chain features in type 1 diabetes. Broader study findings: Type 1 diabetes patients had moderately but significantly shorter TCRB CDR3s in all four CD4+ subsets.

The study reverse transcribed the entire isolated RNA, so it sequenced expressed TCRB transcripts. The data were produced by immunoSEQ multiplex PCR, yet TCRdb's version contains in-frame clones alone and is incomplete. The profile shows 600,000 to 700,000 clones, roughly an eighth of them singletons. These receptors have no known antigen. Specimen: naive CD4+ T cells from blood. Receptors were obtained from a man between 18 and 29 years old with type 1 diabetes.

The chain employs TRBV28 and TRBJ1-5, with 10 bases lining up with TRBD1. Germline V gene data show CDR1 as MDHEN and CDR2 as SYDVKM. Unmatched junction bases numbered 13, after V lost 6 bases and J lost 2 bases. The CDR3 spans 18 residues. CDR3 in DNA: TGTGCCAGCAGCGCAGACAGGGGGCTCCTTTGGGGCAATCAGCCCCAGCATTTT. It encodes CASSADRGLLWGNQPQHF.

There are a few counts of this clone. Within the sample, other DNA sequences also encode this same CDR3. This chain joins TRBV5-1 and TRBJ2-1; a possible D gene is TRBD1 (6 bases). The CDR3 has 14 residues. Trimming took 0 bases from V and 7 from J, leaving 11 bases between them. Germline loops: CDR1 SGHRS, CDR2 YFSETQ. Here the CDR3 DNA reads TGCGCCAGCAGCTTGGGGCAGGGGTGGAATGAGCAGTTCTTC. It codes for CASSLGQGWNEQFF.

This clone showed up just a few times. The CDR3 here is CASSLTSRTDTQYF. For the CDR3, the DNA is TGTGCCAGCAGCTTGACTTCTCGCACAGATACGCAGTATTTT. The genes are TRBV5-4 and TRBJ2-3; D gene ambiguous. V lost 1 base and J 1 base, leaving 7 bases between the germline ends. The germline V gene encodes CDR1 SGHNT and CDR2 YYREEE (reference sequence). The CDR3 spans 14 residues.

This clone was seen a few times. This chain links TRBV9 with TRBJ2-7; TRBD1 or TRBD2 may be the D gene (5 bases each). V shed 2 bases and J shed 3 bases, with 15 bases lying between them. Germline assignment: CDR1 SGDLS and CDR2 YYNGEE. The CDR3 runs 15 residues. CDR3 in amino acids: CASSVSTGTHYEQYF. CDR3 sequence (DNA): TGTGCCAGCAGCGTCTCCACCGGGACGCACTACGAGCAGTACTTC. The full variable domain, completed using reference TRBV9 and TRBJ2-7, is DSGVTQTPKHLITATGQRVTLRCSPRSGDLSVYWYQQSLDQGLQFLIQYYNGEERAKGNILERFSAQQFPDLHSELNLSSLELGDSALYFCASSVSTGTHYEQYFGPGTRLTVT.

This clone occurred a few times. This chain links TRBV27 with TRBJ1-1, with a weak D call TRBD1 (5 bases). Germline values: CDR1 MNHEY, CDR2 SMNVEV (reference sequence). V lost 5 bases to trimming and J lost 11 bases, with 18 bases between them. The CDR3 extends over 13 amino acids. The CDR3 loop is CASSPGRGIGAFF. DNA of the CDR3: TGTGCCAGCAGTCCTGGAAGGGGCATTGGGGCTTTCTTT.

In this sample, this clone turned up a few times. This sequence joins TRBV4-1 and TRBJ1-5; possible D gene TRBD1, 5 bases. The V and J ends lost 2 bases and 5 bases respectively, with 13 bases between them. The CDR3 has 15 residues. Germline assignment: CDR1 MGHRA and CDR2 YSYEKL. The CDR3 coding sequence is TGCGCCAGCAGCCAAAAGGACGGGGGAGATCAGCCCCAGCATTTT. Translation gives CASSQKDGGDQPQHF.

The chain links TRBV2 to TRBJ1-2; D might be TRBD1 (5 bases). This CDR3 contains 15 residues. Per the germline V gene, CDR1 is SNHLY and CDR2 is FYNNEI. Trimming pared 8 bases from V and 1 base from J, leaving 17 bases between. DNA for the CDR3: TGTGCCAGCCGAATACAGGAGCTAATTAACTATGGCTACACCTTC. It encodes CASRIQELINYGYTF.

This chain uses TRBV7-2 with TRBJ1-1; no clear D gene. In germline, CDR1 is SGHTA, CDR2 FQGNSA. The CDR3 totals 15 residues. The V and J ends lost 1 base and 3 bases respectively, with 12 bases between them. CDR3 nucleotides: TGTGCCAGCAGCTTAGGAATAGCCTCGTACACTGAAGCTTTCTTT. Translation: CASSLGIASYTEAFF.

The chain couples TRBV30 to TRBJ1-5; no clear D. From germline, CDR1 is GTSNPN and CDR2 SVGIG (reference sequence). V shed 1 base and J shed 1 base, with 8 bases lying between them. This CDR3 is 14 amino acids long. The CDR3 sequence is CAWSGLISNQPQHF. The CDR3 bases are TGTGCCTGGAGTGGGCTGATCAGCAATCAGCCCCAGCATTTT.

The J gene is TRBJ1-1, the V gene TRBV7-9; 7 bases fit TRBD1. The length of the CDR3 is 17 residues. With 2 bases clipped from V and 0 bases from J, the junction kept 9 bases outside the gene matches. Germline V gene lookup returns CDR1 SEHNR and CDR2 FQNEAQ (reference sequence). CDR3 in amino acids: CASSLFRGSQMNTEAFF. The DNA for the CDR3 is TGTGCCAGCAGCTTATTCAGGGGGTCCCAAATGAACACTGAAGCTTTCTTT. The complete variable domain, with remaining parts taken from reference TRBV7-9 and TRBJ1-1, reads DTGVSQNPRHKITKRGQNVTFRCDPISEHNRLYWYRQTLGQGPEFLTYFQNEAQLEKSRLLSDRFSAERPKGSFSTLEIQRTEQGDSAMYLCASSLFRGSQMNTEAFFGQGTRLTVV.

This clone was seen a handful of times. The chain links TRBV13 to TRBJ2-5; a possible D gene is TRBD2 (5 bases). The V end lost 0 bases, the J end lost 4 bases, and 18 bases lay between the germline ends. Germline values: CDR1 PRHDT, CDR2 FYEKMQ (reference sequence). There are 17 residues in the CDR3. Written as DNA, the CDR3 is TGTGCCAGCAGCTTAGGCGCTGCGCGGGCCCCTATAGAGACCCAGTACTTC. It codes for CASSLGAARAPIETQYF.

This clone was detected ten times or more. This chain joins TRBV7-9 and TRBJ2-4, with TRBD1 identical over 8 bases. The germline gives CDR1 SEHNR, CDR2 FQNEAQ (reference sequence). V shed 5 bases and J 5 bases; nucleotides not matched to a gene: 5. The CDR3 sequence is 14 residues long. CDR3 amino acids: CASSPTTGENIQYF. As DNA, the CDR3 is TGTGCCAGCAGCCCCACGACAGGGGAAAACATTCAGTACTTC.

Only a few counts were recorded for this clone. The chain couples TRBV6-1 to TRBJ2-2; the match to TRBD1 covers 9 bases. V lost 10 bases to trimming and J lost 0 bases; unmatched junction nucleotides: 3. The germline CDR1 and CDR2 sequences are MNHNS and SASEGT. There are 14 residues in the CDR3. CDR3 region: CATGTGPNTGELFF. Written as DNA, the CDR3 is TGTGCCACCGGGACAGGGCCGAACACCGGGGAGCTGTTTTTT.

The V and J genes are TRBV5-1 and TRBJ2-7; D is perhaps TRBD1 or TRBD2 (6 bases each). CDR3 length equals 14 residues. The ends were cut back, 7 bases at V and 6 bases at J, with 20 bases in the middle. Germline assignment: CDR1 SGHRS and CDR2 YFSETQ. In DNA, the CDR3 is TGCGCCAGCCCCCAGTGCCCGGGGGCGAGCGAGCAGTACTTC. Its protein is CASPQCPGASEQYF.

In nucleotides, the CDR3 is TGTGCCAGTTCGTCTGGGGCCAACGTCCTGACTTTC. It encodes CASSSGANVLTF. The chain uses TRBV19 and TRBJ2-6, with no clear D. The length of the CDR3 is 12 residues. From germline, CDR1 is LNHDA and CDR2 SQIVND (reference sequence). Deletions cut 8 bases from V and 1 base from J, with 3 bases between.

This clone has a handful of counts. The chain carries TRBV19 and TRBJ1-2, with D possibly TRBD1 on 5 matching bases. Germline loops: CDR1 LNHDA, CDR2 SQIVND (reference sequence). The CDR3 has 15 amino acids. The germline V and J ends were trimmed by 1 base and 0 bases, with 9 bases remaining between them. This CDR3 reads CASSIADTSNYGYTF. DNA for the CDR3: TGTGCCAGTAGTATAGCGGACACCTCTAACTATGGCTACACCTTC.

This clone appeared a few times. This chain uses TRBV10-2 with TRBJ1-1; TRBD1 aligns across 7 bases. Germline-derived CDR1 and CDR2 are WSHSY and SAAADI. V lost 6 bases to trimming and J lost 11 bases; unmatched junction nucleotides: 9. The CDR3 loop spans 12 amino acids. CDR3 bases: TGCGCCAGCAGCACACAGGGGTTTCAGGCTTTCTTT. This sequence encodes CASSTQGFQAFF.

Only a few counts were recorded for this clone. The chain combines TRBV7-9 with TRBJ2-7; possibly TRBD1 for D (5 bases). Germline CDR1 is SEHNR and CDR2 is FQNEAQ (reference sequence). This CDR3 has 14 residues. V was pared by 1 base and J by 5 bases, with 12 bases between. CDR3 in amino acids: CASSLGQGLHEQYF. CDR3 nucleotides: TGTGCCAGCAGCTTAGGGCAGGGTCTCCACGAGCAGTACTTC.

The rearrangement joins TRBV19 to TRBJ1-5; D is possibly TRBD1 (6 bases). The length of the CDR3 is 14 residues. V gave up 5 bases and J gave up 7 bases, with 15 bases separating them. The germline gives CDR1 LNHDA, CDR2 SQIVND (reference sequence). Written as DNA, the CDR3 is TGTGCCAGTAGTCGGAGCGGGGGCTGGCAGCCCCAGCATTTT. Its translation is CASSRSGGWQPQHF.

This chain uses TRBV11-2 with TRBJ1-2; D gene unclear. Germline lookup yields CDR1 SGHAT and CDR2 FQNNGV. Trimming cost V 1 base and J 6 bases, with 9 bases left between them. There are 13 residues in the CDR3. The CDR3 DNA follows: TGTGCCAGCAGCTTAGGACAATCCAATGGCTACACCTTC. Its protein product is CASSLGQSNGYTF.

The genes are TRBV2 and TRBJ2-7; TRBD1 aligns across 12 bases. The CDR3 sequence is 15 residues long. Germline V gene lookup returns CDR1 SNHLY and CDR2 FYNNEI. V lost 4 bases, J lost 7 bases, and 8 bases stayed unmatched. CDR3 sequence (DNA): TGTGCCAGCAGTGTCTCCGGGACAGGGGGCGGGGAGCAGTACTTC. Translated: CASSVSGTGGGEQYF.

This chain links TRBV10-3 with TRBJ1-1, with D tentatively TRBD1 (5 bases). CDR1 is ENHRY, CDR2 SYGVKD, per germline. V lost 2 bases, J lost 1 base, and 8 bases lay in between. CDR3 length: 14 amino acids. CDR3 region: CAISEGQGNTEAFF. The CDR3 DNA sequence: TGTGCCATCAGTGAGGGGCAGGGGAACACTGAAGCTTTCTTT.

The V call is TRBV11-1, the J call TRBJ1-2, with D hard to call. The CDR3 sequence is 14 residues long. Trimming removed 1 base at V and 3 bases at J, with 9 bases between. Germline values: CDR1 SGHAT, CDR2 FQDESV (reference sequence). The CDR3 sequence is CASSLVRVDYGYTF. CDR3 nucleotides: TGTGCCAGCAGCTTAGTCCGAGTCGACTATGGCTACACCTTC.